This TCR beta chain originates from a study of blood T cell repertoires in COVID-19. Recruitment covered roughly 22 US areas and drew participants whose ages spanned roughly 18 to 90 years. The authors' processing: Scientists estimated how many nucleated cells there were by amplifying reference gene primers. Profiled with immunoSEQ multiplex PCR; TCRdb holds only in-frame clones, not every one. The V and J calls and clone size are taken from that table; D and trimming were inferred from the DNA. The sample carries around 340,000 clones, 80% to 90% recorded once. The CDR3 has 15 amino acids. CDR1 is LNHDA, CDR2 SQIVND, per germline (reference sequence). Trimming at V came to 9 bases and at J to 1 base, leaving 8 bases not matched to a gene.

Sequencing used PBMCs or T cells enriched from blood (not recorded which). This TCR was recovered from a woman between 40 and 55 years old with acute COVID-19. J is TRBJ2-3 and V is TRBV19; TRBD1 agrees at 9 bases. CDR3 in DNA: TGTGCCAGCAGCTACGGGGACAGGGGCACAGATACGCAGTATTTT. It encodes CASSYGDRGTDTQYF.